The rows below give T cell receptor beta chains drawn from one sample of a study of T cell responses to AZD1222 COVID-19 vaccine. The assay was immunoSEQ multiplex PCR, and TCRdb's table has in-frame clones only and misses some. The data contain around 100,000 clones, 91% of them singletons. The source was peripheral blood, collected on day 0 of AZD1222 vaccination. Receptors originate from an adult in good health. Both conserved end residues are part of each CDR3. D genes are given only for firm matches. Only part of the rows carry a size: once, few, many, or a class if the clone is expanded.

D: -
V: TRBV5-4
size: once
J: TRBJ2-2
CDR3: CASSRDPSVGELFF
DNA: TGTGCCAGCAGCCGGGACCCCAGTGTCGGGGAGCTGTTTTTT

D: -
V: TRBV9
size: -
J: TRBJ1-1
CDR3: CASSVRGRNTEAFF
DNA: TGTGCCAGCAGCGTAAGGGGCAGGAACACTGAAGCTTTCTTT

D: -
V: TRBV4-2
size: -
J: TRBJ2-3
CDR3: CASSQEVWRSGMDTQYF
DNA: TGTGCCAGCAGCCAAGAAGTTTGGCGATCTGGGATGGATACGCAGTATTTT

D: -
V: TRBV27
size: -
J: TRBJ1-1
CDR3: CASRLARYTEAFF
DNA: TGTGCCAGCAGACTGGCAAGATACACTGAAGCTTTCTTT

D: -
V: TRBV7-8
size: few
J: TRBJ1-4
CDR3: CASSVSLGKLFF
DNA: TGTGCCAGCAGCGTATCGCTTGGAAAACTGTTTTTT

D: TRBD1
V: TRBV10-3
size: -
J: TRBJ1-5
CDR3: CAIGGQGSNQPQHF
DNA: TGTGCCATCGGAGGACAGGGGAGCAATCAGCCCCAGCATTTT

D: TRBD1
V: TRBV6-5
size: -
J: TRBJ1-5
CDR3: CASRGTGEQPQHF
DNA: TGTGCCAGCAGGGGGACAGGGGAACAGCCCCAGCATTTT

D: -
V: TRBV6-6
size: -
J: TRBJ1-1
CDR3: CASSYSNSEAFF
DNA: TGTGCCAGCAGTTACTCGAACTCTGAAGCTTTCTTT

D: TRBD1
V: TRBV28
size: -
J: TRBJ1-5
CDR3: CASTKRQGDQPQHF
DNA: TGTGCCAGCACTAAGAGACAGGGGGATCAGCCCCAGCATTTT

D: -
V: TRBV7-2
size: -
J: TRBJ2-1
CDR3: CASSLPPENEQFF
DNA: TGTGCCAGCAGCTTACCCCCGGAGAATGAGCAGTTCTTC

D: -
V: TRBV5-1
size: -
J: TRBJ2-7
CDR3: CASSPTGPGEQYF
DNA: TGCGCCAGCAGCCCGACTGGGCCGGGCGAGCAGTACTTC

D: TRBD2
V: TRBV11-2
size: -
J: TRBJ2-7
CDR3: CASSFRGLGEQYF
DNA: TGTGCCAGCAGCTTCAGGGGACTAGGGGAGCAGTACTTC

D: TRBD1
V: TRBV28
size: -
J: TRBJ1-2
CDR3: CASSSRQGASSGYTF
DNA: TGTGCCAGCAGTTCACGACAGGGGGCAAGTAGTGGCTACACCTTC

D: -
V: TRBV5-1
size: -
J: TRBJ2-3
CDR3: CASSLDSAASTDTQYF
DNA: TGCGCCAGCAGCTTGGATAGCGCAGCTAGCACAGATACGCAGTATTTT

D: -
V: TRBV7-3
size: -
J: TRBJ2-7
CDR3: CASSLGSGNYEQYF
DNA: TGTGCCAGCAGCTTAGGTAGCGGCAACTACGAGCAGTACTTC

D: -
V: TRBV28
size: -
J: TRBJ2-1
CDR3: CASSLLRGLASDEQFF
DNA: TGTGCCAGCAGTTTATTAAGAGGGCTAGCCAGCGATGAGCAGTTCTTC

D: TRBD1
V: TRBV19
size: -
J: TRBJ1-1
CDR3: CASRFRQGSDYTEAFF
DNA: TGTGCCAGTAGGTTTCGACAGGGGTCGGATTACACTGAAGCTTTCTTT

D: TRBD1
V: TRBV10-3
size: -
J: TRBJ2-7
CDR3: CAIRGQGSYEQYF
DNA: TGTGCCATCAGGGGACAGGGGTCCTACGAGCAGTACTTC